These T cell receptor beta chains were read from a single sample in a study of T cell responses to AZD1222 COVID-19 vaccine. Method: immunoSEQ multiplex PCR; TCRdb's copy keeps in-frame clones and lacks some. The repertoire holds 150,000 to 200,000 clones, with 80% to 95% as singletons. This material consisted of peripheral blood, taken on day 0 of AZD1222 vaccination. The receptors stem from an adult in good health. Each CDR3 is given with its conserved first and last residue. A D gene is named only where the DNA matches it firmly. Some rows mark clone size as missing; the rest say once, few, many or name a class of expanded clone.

CASSFLPTGPQTQYF	TGTGCCAGCAGCTTTCTCCCGACAGGGCCCCAGACCCAGTACTTC	TRBJ2-5	TRBD1	TRBV7-2	NA
CASSQWGGSGGNEQFF	TGTGCCAGCAGCCAATGGGGCGGGAGCGGTGGCAATGAGCAGTTCTTC	TRBJ2-1	TRBD2	TRBV7-2	NA
CAWRAGVGNTIYF	TGTGCCTGGAGAGCAGGGGTGGGAAACACCATATATTTT	TRBJ1-3	NA	TRBV30	once
CASSYNSFSNYGYTF	TGCGCCAGCAGCTACAACAGTTTTTCTAACTATGGCTACACCTTC	TRBJ1-2	NA	TRBV5-1	once
CASSWTSGSSYEQYF	TGTGCCAGCAGTTGGACTAGCGGGAGCTCCTACGAGCAGTACTTC	TRBJ2-7	TRBD2	TRBV6-5	NA
CASSDRDADTQYF	TGTGCCAGCTCCGACAGGGACGCAGATACGCAGTATTTT	TRBJ2-3	TRBD1	TRBV3-1/TRBV3-2	few
CASSLVSQGGTGELFF	TGTGCCAGCAGCTTGGTGTCCCAGGGGGGCACCGGGGAGCTGTTTTTT	TRBJ2-2	NA	TRBV5-6	once
CASSFGPPASRGYTF	TGTGCCAGCAGCTTCGGACCGCCGGCTTCTAGGGGCTACACCTTC	TRBJ1-2	NA	TRBV5-8	NA
CASSPGTGATLNTEAFF	TGTGCCAGCAGCCCTGGGACAGGGGCCACCTTGAACACTGAAGCTTTCTTT	TRBJ1-1	TRBD1	TRBV9	once
CAGAQGADEAFF	TGTGCCGGGGCGCAGGGGGCGGATGAAGCTTTCTTT	TRBJ1-1	TRBD1	TRBV30	NA
CASSNRVPDTQYF	TGTGCCAGCAGTAACAGGGTCCCAGATACGCAGTATTTT	TRBJ2-3	NA	TRBV2	NA
CASSYLGIQETQYF	TGTGCCAGCAGTTACCTCGGGATCCAAGAGACCCAGTACTTC	TRBJ2-5	NA	TRBV6-6	NA
CASSPGEPSTDTQYF	TGTGCCAGCAGCCCGGGGGAGCCGAGCACAGATACGCAGTATTTT	TRBJ2-3	NA	TRBV7-9	NA
CASSRLARNEQFF	TGTGCCAGCAGCCGATTAGCTCGCAATGAGCAGTTCTTC	TRBJ2-1	NA	TRBV3-1/TRBV3-2	NA
CASSMLGGNQPQHF	TGTGCCAGTAGTATGCTGGGGGGCAATCAGCCCCAGCATTTT	TRBJ1-5	NA	TRBV19	NA
CASTKGYLNTEAFF	TGTGCCAGCACGAAGGGGTATTTGAACACTGAAGCTTTCTTT	TRBJ1-1	NA	TRBV28	NA
CASGAGLAEQYF	TGTGCCAGCGGGGCAGGTCTAGCCGAGCAGTACTTC	TRBJ2-7	NA	TRBV6-5	NA
CAISVGRLNTEAFF	TGTGCCATCTCCGTAGGCAGGTTGAACACTGAAGCTTTCTTT	TRBJ1-1	NA	TRBV10-3	NA
CASSPPGRNHEAFF	TGTGCCAGCTCACCACCAGGAAGGAACCATGAAGCTTTCTTT	TRBJ1-1	NA	TRBV18	NA
CASSDIRDRGSPLHF	TGTGCCAGCAGTGACATCCGGGACAGGGGGTCACCCCTCCACTTT	TRBJ1-6	TRBD1	TRBV6-1	NA
CASSLVRGDNEQFF	TGTGCCAGCAGCTTAGTCAGAGGGGACAATGAGCAGTTCTTC	TRBJ2-1	NA	TRBV7-2	once
CASRRRSDFDNTIYF	TGTGCCAGCAGGCGACGGTCCGATTTTGATAACACCATATATTTT	TRBJ1-3	NA	TRBV6-6	NA
CASSSGVAYGYTF	TGTGCCAGTAGTTCAGGGGTGGCCTATGGCTACACCTTC	TRBJ1-2	NA	TRBV19	NA
CAISEGGEVHGYTF	TGTGCCATCAGTGAGGGGGGAGAGGTACATGGCTACACCTTC	TRBJ1-2	NA	TRBV10-3	NA
CASSLVQEDSPLHF	TGCGCCAGCAGCTTGGTACAGGAGGATTCACCCCTCCACTTT	TRBJ1-6	NA	TRBV5-1	few
CASSSGGTYEQYF	TGCGCCAGCAGCTCAGGGGGGACCTACGAGCAGTACTTC	TRBJ2-7	NA	TRBV5-1	NA